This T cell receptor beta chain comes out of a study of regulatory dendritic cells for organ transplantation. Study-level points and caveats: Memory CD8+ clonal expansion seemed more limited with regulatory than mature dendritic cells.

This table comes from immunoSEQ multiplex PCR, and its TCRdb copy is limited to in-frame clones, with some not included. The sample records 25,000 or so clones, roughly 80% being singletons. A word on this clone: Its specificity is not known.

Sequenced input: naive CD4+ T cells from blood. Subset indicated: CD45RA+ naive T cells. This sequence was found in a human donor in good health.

The CDR3 coding sequence is TGTGCCAGCAGCTCCAGTCAGGGAAAATACGAGCAGTACTTC. Translation gives CASSSSQGKYEQYF. The rearrangement uses TRBV6-6 and TRBJ2-7; tentatively, D is TRBD1 (5 bases). Germline CDR1 reads MNHNY; CDR2 reads SVGAGI (reference sequence). This CDR3 has 14 residues. The V gene lost 6 bases and the J gene lost 4 bases, with 16 bases spanning the gap.